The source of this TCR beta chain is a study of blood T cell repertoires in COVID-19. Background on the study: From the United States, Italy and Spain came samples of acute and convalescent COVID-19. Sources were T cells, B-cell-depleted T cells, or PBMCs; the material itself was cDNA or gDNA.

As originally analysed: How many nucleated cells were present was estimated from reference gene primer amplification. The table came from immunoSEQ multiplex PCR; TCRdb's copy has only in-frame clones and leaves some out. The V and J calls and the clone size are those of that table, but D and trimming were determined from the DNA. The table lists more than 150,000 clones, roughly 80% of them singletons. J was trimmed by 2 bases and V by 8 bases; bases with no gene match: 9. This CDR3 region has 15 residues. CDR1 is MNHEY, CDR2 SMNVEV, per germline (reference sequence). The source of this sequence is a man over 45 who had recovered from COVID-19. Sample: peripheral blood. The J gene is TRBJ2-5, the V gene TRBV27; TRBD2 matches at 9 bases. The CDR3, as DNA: TGTGCCAGCGGAGGGGCGGGACTAGCACAAGAGACCCAGTACTTC. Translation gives CASGGAGLAQETQYF.